Below are 8 T cell receptor beta chains sequenced from a single sample in a study of blood T cell repertoires in COVID-19. Profiled with immunoSEQ multiplex PCR; TCRdb holds only in-frame clones, not every one. The repertoire holds 200,000 or so clones, with 80% to 90% as singletons. Sequences were obtained from peripheral blood. The receptors were gathered from a human donor with active or convalescent COVID-19. The donor label of this sample is uncertain.

This clone was detected only once. This rearrangement joins TRBV4-2 to TRBJ2-1, with 7 nucleotides matching TRBD2. Germline-derived CDR1 and CDR2 are LGHNA and YNFKEQ. This CDR3 is 18 amino acids long. V trimming: 1 base; J trimming: 7 bases; junction bases outside the gene matches: 16. The CDR3 DNA is TGTGCCAGCAGCCAAGGGGTGCTTAGCACGGCGGGGGTTAATGAGCAGTTCTTC. Its translation is CASSQGVLSTAGVNEQFF.

The chain recombines TRBV4-2 with TRBJ2-5, with a weak D call TRBD2 (7 bases). Trimming stripped 0 bases from V and 6 bases from J, with 17 bases between. There are 16 residues in the CDR3. Germline assignment: CDR1 LGHNA and CDR2 YNFKEQ. The CDR3 loop is CASSQDRGGDIQTQYF. In DNA form, the CDR3 reads TGTGCCAGCAGCCAAGATCGCGGGGGCGATATCCAGACCCAGTACTTC.

CDR3 amino acids: CASSSGVTEAFF. For the CDR3, the DNA is TGTGCCAGCAGTTCAGGGGTCACTGAAGCTTTCTTT. The rearrangement links TRBV28 to TRBJ1-1, with TRBD1 as a possible D gene (6 bases). The length of the CDR3 is 12 residues. Germline V lookup: CDR1 MDHEN, CDR2 SYDVKM. Trimming removed 4 bases at V and 4 bases at J, with 7 bases between.

The V and J genes are TRBV5-5 and TRBJ1-3; D is unclear. The CDR3 extends over 16 amino acids. The V end was cut by 5 bases, the J end by 4 bases, with 19 bases between. Germline V lookup: CDR1 SGHKS, CDR2 YYEKEE (reference sequence). The CDR3 DNA is TGTGCCAGCAGATCTACCGCGTCCCCGGAGGGAAACACCATATATTTT. Translated, it gives CASRSTASPEGNTIYF.

This rearrangement joins TRBV28 to TRBJ2-7, with 7 bases fitting TRBD1. J gave up 2 bases and V 6 bases, and 10 bases lay outside the gene matches. There are 15 residues in the CDR3. Germline CDR1 reads MDHEN; CDR2 reads SYDVKM. The CDR3 DNA reads TGTGCCAGCAGACACGCACAGGGGAAAACCTACGAGCAGTACTTC. It yields the protein CASRHAQGKTYEQYF.

To note about this clone: One end of the junction is discordant with germline, which a read error may explain. The rearrangement joins TRBV7-7 to TRBJ2-7; TRBD2 agrees at 8 bases. The CDR3 extends over 16 amino acids. Germline V CDR1 and CDR2: SSHAT, FNYEAQ (reference sequence). The CDR3 is CASSPLRSGGSYEQYF. In DNA, the CDR3 is TGTGCTAGCAGCCCCCTCCGGAGCGGGGGCTCCTACGAGCAGTACTTC.

Only one count was recorded for this clone. This sequence joins TRBV7-9 and TRBJ2-7, with 7 bases that match TRBD2. The ends lost 1 base at V and 5 bases at J; junction bases unmatched: 5. The CDR3 is 14 amino acids. CDR1 is SEHNR, CDR2 FQNEAQ, per germline (reference sequence). CDR3 sequence reads: CASSLVLAGDEQYF. In DNA form, the CDR3 reads TGTGCCAGCAGCTTAGTTTTGGCGGGAGACGAGCAGTACTTC.

The chain has TRBV19 and TRBJ1-1; D unresolved. This CDR3 is 13 amino acids long. Germline V gene data show CDR1 as LNHDA and CDR2 as SQIVND (reference sequence). The V gene lost 3 bases and the J gene lost 7 bases, with 12 bases spanning the gap. Written as DNA, the CDR3 is TGTGCCAGTAGTATTAGCGGAGACCTTGAAGCTTTCTTT. Translating gives CASSISGDLEAFF.